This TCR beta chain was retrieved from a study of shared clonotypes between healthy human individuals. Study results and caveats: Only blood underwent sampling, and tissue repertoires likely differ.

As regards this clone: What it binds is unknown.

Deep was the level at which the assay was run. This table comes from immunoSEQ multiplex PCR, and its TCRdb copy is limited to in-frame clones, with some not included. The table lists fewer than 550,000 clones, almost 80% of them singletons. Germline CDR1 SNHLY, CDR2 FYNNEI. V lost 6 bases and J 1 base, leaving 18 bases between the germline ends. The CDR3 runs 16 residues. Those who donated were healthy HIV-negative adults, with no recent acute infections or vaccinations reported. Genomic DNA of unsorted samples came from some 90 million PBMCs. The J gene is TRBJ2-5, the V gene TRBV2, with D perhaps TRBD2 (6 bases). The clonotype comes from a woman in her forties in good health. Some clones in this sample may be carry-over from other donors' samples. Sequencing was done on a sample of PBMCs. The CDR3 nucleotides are TGTGCCAGCAGAAGTCTTCCGGGACTCCCCCAAGAGACCCAGTACTTC. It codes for CASRSLPGLPQETQYF.